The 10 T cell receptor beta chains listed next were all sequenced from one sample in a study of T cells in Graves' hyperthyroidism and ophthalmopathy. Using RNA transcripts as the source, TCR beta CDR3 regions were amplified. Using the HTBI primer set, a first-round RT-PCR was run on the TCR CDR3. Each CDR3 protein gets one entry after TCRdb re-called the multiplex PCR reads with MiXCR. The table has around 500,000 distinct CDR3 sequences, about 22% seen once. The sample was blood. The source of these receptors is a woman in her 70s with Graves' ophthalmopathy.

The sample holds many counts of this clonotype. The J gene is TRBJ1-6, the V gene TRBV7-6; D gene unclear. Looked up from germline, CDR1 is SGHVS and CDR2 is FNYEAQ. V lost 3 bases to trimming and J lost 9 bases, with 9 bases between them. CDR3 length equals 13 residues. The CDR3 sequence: CASSFRMGSPLHF. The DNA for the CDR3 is TGTGCCAGCAGCTTTAGAATGGGTTCACCCCTCCACTTT.

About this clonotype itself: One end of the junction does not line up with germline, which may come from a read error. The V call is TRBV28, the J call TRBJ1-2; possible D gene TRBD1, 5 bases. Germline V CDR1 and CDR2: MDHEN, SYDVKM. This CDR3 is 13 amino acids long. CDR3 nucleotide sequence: TGTGCCAGCAGATCAACAGGCCCGTATGGCTGCACCTTC. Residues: CASRSTGPYGCTF.

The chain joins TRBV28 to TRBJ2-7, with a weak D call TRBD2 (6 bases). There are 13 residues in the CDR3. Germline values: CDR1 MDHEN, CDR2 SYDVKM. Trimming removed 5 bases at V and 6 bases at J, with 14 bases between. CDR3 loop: CASSPRRAPEQYF. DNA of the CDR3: TGTGCCAGCAGTCCCCGGAGGGCTCCCGAGCAGTACTTC.

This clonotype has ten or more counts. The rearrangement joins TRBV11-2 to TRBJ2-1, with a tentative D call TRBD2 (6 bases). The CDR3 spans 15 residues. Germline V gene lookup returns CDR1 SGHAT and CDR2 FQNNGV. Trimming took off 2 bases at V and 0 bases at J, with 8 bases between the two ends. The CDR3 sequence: CASSLTSSSYNEQFF. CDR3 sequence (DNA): TGTGCCAGCAGCTTAACTAGCTCCTCCTACAATGAGCAGTTCTTC.

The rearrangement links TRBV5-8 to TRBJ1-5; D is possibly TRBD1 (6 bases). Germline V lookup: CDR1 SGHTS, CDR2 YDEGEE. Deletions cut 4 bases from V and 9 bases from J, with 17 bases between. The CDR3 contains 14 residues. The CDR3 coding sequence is TGTGCCAGCAGCCTGAACAGGGATTTCTGGCCCCAGCATTTT. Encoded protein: CASSLNRDFWPQHF.

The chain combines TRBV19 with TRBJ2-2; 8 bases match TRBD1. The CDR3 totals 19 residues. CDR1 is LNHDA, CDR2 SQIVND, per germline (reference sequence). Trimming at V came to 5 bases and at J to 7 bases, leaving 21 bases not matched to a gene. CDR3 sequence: CASSVRTGFDFSSYGELFF. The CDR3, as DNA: TGTGCCAGTAGTGTACGGACAGGGTTCGATTTTTCCTCCTACGGGGAGCTGTTTTTT. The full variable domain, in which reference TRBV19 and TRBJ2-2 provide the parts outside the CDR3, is DGGITQSPKYLFRKEGQNVTLSCEQNLNHDAMYWYRQDPGQGLRLIYYSQIVNDFQKGDIAEGYSVSREKKESFPLTVTSAQKNPTAFYLCASSVRTGFDFSSYGELFFGEGSRLTVL.

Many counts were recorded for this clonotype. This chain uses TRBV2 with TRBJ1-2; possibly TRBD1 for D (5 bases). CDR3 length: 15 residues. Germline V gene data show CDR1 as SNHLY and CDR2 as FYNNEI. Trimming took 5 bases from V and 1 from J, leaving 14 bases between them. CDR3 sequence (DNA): TGTGCCAGCAGTCTCCAGGGATTCCTTAACTATGGCTACACCTTC. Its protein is CASSLQGFLNYGYTF.

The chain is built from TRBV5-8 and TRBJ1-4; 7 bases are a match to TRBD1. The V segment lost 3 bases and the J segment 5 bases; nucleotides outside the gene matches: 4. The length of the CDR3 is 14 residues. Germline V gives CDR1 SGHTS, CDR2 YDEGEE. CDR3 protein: CASSSGTANEKLFF. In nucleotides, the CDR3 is TGTGCCAGCAGCTCCGGGACAGCAAATGAAAAACTGTTTTTT.

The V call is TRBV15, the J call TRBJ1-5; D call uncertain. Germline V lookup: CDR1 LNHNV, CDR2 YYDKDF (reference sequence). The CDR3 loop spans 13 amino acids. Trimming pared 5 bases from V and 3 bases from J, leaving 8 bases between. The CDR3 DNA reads TGTGCCACCAGCCGTAGGGACAATCAGCCCCAGCATTTT. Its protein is CATSRRDNQPQHF.

CDR3 sequence reads: CASSTSGTSLETQYF. As DNA, the CDR3 is TGTGCCAGTAGTACTAGCGGGACCAGTCTAGAGACCCAGTACTTC. The genes are TRBV19 and TRBJ2-5; TRBD2 matches 9 bases. V lost 4 bases, J lost 4 bases, and 7 bases stayed unmatched. The germline gives CDR1 LNHDA, CDR2 SQIVND (reference sequence). The CDR3 has 15 amino acids.